What follows are 29 T cell receptor beta chains derived from one specimen sequenced in a study of shared clonotypes between healthy human individuals (dated by TCRdb to between 2020 and 2021). CD8 naive samples were obtained by positive selection for CCR7 among CD45RO-negative cells, yielding a CD45RA+CCR7+ population from which TemRA cells were excluded. Library preparation used the immunoSEQ multiplex PCR assay. TCRdb carries this immuneACCESS record with in-frame sequences only. Its versions omit some clonotypes, under half of them owing to an unresolved V gene in the studies checked, with the rest unexplained. The sample table holds 2 million or so clones, of which over 85% were seen once. Roughly 1.1% of the sample is in the top ten clones. What was sequenced was naive CD8+ T cells sorted from blood. The sample's cell subset or site, from its label and the paper: CD45RA+CCR7+. All receptors derive from a man younger than 30 in good health.

CDR3 nucleotides: TGTGCCAGCAGCTTAGGGCAGGGCGCAGATACGCAGTATTTT. Translating it yields CASSLGQGADTQYF. The chain uses TRBV7-2 and TRBJ2-3; D possibly corresponds to TRBD1 (5 bases). Per the germline V gene, CDR1 is SGHTA and CDR2 is FQGNSA. Trimming removed 1 base from V and 4 bases from J, with 9 bases in between. CDR3 length: 14 amino acids.

This chain connects TRBV5-1 to TRBJ2-1; weak D call: TRBD2 (5 bases). V gave up 4 bases and J gave up 5 bases, with 16 bases separating them. The germline gives CDR1 SGHRS, CDR2 YFSETQ. The CDR3 covers 15 residues. The CDR3 reads CASSRGNPLDNEQFF. Here the CDR3 DNA reads TGCGCCAGCAGCCGAGGGAATCCCCTAGACAATGAGCAGTTCTTC.

The V gene is TRBV6-5, the J gene TRBJ1-1, with 9 bases matching TRBD1. The CDR3 loop spans 16 amino acids. The V and J ends lost 1 base and 6 bases, in that order; junction bases with no gene match: 9. The germline V gene encodes CDR1 MNHEY and CDR2 SVGAGI. The CDR3 spells CASSYLPGTGSPEAFF. As DNA, the CDR3 is TGTGCCAGCAGTTACTTGCCCGGGACAGGGTCCCCTGAAGCTTTCTTT.

This clone has a single count. CDR3 in amino acids: CASTLTGSTYEQYF. The CDR3 DNA reads as TGCGCCAGCACTCTAACAGGTTCCACCTACGAGCAGTACTTC. This rearrangement joins TRBV5-1 to TRBJ2-7, with D possibly being TRBD1 (5 bases). CDR1 SGHRS and CDR2 YFSETQ come from the germline V gene. The CDR3 is 14 amino acids. The ends were cut back, 6 bases at V and 2 bases at J, with 15 bases in the middle.

The rearrangement uses TRBV25-1 and TRBJ2-5; 8 nucleotides line up with TRBD1. The CDR3 runs 16 residues. V shed 1 base and J 4 bases; nucleotides not matched to a gene: 8. Germline lookup yields CDR1 MGHDK and CDR2 SYGVNS. The DNA of the CDR3 is TGTGCCAGCAGTGAATCTCTGACAGGGGTAGGAGAGACCCAGTACTTC. It yields the protein CASSESLTGVGETQYF.

This clone was counted once. This sequence joins TRBV27 and TRBJ2-7; 10 bases map to TRBD2. This CDR3 is built from 15 residues. CDR1 is MNHEY and CDR2 is SMNVEV in the germline V gene (reference sequence). V trimming: 4 bases; J trimming: 2 bases; junction bases outside the gene matches: 5. The CDR3 DNA is TGTGCCAGCAGTTATAGTAGCGGGAGGACCTACGAGCAGTACTTC. As protein: CASSYSSGRTYEQYF.

This clone was seen a single time. The rearrangement links TRBV29-1 to TRBJ2-7; 9 bases agree with TRBD2. The CDR3 contains 20 residues. Germline V gene sequence: CDR1 SQVTM, CDR2 ANQGSEA. V lost 6 bases and J lost 0; bases outside the gene matches: 24. CDR3 sequence: CSVGEFKGLAGESFSYEQYF. The CDR3, as DNA: TGCAGCGTCGGCGAGTTTAAAGGTTTAGCGGGAGAGTCCTTCTCCTACGAGCAGTACTTC.

This clone is a singleton in its sample. The V call is TRBV6-5, the J call TRBJ2-3; no clear D. The ends were cut back, 8 bases at V and 6 bases at J, with 9 bases in the middle. The V gene's germline CDR1 is MNHEY and CDR2 SVGAGI. The CDR3 totals 11 residues. The CDR3 loop is CASRTMDTQYF. CDR3 DNA: TGTGCCAGCCGCACTATGGATACGCAGTATTTT.

The rearrangement joins TRBV27 to TRBJ2-7, with 10 bases identical to TRBD1. With 10 bases clipped from V and 3 bases from J, the junction kept 6 bases outside the gene matches. Germline CDR1 MNHEY, CDR2 SMNVEV (reference sequence). This CDR3 has 13 residues. The CDR3 spells CATSGQGFYEQYF. The CDR3 DNA sequence: TGTGCCACCTCGGGACAGGGGTTCTACGAGCAGTACTTC.

The CDR3, as DNA: TGTGCCAGCAGCTTGGCAGGGGCTGGAGAAAAACTGTTTTTT. Translation gives CASSLAGAGEKLFF. The chain recombines TRBV7-2 with TRBJ1-4; D perhaps matches TRBD1 (6 bases). Trimming left V 3 bases short and J 8 bases short, with 13 bases between. The CDR3 has 14 amino acids. Germline V gene lookup returns CDR1 SGHTA and CDR2 FQGNSA.

The chain couples TRBV5-1 to TRBJ2-7; no reliable D call. V lost 0 bases to trimming and J lost 3 bases, with 10 bases between them. The CDR3 is 14 amino acids. CDR1 and CDR2 (germline): SGHRS, YFSETQ. CDR3 nucleotides: TGCGCCAGCAGCTTGGAGAGTCAGATCTACGAGCAGTACTTC. This sequence encodes CASSLESQIYEQYF.

The chain uses TRBV28 and TRBJ2-7; D perhaps matches TRBD2 (5 bases). The ends were cut back, 2 bases at V and 3 bases at J, with 11 bases in the middle. Germline V gene data show CDR1 as MDHEN and CDR2 as SYDVKM. CDR3 size: 14 residues. CDR3 region: CASSLTGLGYEQYF. In nucleotides, the CDR3 is TGTGCCAGCAGTTTAACGGGGTTAGGCTACGAGCAGTACTTC.

The gene calls are TRBV11-2 and TRBJ2-7; 12 bases are shared with TRBD1. V gave up 1 base and J gave up 4 bases; unmatched junction bases: 8. This CDR3 region has 17 residues. The germline CDR1 and CDR2 sequences are SGHAT and FQNNGV. The CDR3: CASSLGPGQGAQYEQYF. The CDR3 DNA sequence: TGTGCCAGCAGCTTAGGACCGGGACAGGGGGCGCAGTACGAGCAGTACTTC.

A remark on this clone: Different DNA sequences within this sample yield the same CDR3. CDR3 residues: CASSLSGGSYEQYF. The CDR3 DNA follows: TGTGCCAGCAGTTTATCAGGGGGCTCCTACGAGCAGTACTTC. The chain links TRBV27 to TRBJ2-7, with D perhaps TRBD1 (6 bases). This CDR3 is 14 amino acids long. Trimming cost V 0 bases and J 0 bases, with 6 bases left between them. From germline, CDR1 is MNHEY and CDR2 SMNVEV (reference sequence).

In regard to this clone: Other nucleotide sequences in the sample specify the same CDR3. The chain links TRBV13 to TRBJ1-5, with a weak D call TRBD1 (5 bases). Trimming shortened V by 0 bases and J by 4 bases, and 7 bases separated the two germline ends. The CDR3 totals 14 residues. Germline CDR1 reads PRHDT; CDR2 reads FYEKMQ (reference sequence). The CDR3 is CASSLGDTNQPQHF. The CDR3 DNA sequence: TGTGCCAGCAGCTTAGGGGACACAAATCAGCCCCAGCATTTT.

The J gene is TRBJ2-1, the V gene TRBV4-3; D remains unclear. Trimming took off 4 bases at V and 5 bases at J, with 3 bases between the two ends. The CDR3 contains 11 residues. CDR1 and CDR2 (germline): LGHNA, YSLEER. DNA of the CDR3: TGCGCCAGCAGCCTTAACAATGAGCAGTTCTTC. It is translated as CASSLNNEQFF.

This chain connects TRBV5-6 to TRBJ2-1; D gene unclear. This CDR3 has 15 residues. V dropped 2 bases and J dropped 5 bases, with 14 bases sitting between them. Germline CDR1 SGHDT, CDR2 YYEEEE. In nucleotides, the CDR3 is TGTGCCAGCAGCTTCGAGTTCCAACTAAACAATGAGCAGTTCTTC. Protein product: CASSFEFQLNNEQFF.

The V call is TRBV6-5, the J call TRBJ2-7; D is undetermined. The V end was cut by 0 bases, the J end by 3 bases, with 15 bases between. The CDR3 totals 16 residues. From germline, CDR1 is MNHEY and CDR2 SVGAGI. As DNA, the CDR3 is TGTGCCAGCAGTTACTCGGTAGGGTGGGCCCTCTACGAGCAGTACTTC. This gives the protein CASSYSVGWALYEQYF.

The gene calls are TRBV12-2 and TRBJ2-7; the D call of TRBD1 is as the table states it, not checked on the DNA. TRBV12-2 is designated a pseudogene. The CDR3 loop spans 13 amino acids. CDR3: CASRTRTGDEQYF. The CDR3 DNA sequence: TGTGCAAGTCGCACCCGGACAGGGGACGAGCAGTACTTC.

The chain is built from TRBV5-1 and TRBJ1-4; a possible D gene is TRBD1 (6 bases). The CDR3 has 15 amino acids. Trimming removed 3 bases at V and 0 bases at J, with 9 bases between. Germline CDR1 is SGHRS and CDR2 is YFSETQ. This CDR3 reads CASSSSGATNEKLFF. The CDR3 DNA sequence: TGCGCCAGCAGCTCATCAGGGGCAACTAATGAAAAACTGTTTTTT.

The genes are TRBV6-5 and TRBJ2-5; 15 nucleotides line up with TRBD2. CDR1 MNHEY and CDR2 SVGAGI come from the germline V gene. J lost 9 bases, V lost 2 bases, and 1 base had no gene match. The CDR3 length is 14 residues. This chain's CDR3 is CASSYGLAGGPQYF. Written as DNA, the CDR3 is TGTGCCAGCAGTTACGGACTAGCGGGAGGGCCCCAGTACTTC.

The chain recombines TRBV7-2 with TRBJ1-2; D unresolved. The CDR3 runs 13 residues. The ends were cut back, 2 bases at V and 2 bases at J, with 6 bases in the middle. Germline V CDR1 and CDR2: SGHTA, FQGNSA. As DNA, the CDR3 is TGTGCCAGCAGCTTAACAATCAACTATGGCTACACCTTC. This encodes CASSLTINYGYTF.

About this clone itself: At the DNA level, this CDR3 is encoded by other sequences in the same sample as well. This sequence joins TRBV5-4 and TRBJ2-2; TRBD1 matches at 9 bases. The germline V gene has CDR1 SGHNT and CDR2 YYREEE (reference sequence). CDR3 size: 15 residues. After removal of 3 bases from V and 5 bases from J, the junction contained 5 bases not matched to a gene. The CDR3 loop is CASSSGTGRTGELFF. The CDR3 nucleotides are TGTGCCAGCAGCTCCGGGACAGGGAGGACCGGGGAGCTGTTTTTT.

The rearrangement joins TRBV9 to TRBJ1-6, with 8 bases fitting TRBD1. The CDR3 is 15 residues long. Trimming took 4 bases from V and 6 from J; bases not matched to a gene: 6. From germline, CDR1 is SGDLS and CDR2 YYNGEE. DNA of the CDR3: TGTGCCAGCAGCCTAGGGACAGGTCCTAATTCACCCCTCCACTTT. Translation: CASSLGTGPNSPLHF.

The genes are TRBV19 and TRBJ2-7; 10 nucleotides align to TRBD1. V lost 3 bases to trimming and J lost 4 bases; unmatched junction nucleotides: 9. CDR1 and CDR2 from the germline V gene are LNHDA and SQIVND (reference sequence). The CDR3 contains 16 residues. The CDR3 DNA sequence: TGTGCCAGTAGTATCCATCCCGGGACAGGGGCGTACGAGCAGTACTTC. Translated: CASSIHPGTGAYEQYF.

CDR3 sequence: CSGRGGDGMNTEAFF. CDR3 DNA: TGCAGCGGGCGGGGCGGCGACGGGATGAACACTGAAGCTTTCTTT. The chain employs TRBV29-1 and TRBJ1-1, with D possibly TRBD1 on 5 matching bases. Trimming pared 7 bases from V and 0 bases from J, leaving 18 bases between. Germline V gives CDR1 SQVTM, CDR2 ANQGSEA. The CDR3 sequence is 15 residues long.

The V and J genes are TRBV13 and TRBJ1-3; 7 bases match TRBD1. V lost 0 bases to trimming and J lost 2 bases; unmatched junction nucleotides: 4. The germline CDR1 and CDR2 sequences are PRHDT and FYEKMQ (reference sequence). The length of the CDR3 is 16 residues. The CDR3, as DNA: TGTGCCAGCAGCTTAGGTGGAGGGGGCACTGGAAACACCATATATTTT. This sequence encodes CASSLGGGGTGNTIYF.

CDR3 in DNA: TGTGCCAGCATGGGGGGCTCCTCCTACGAGCAGTACTTC. It specifies CASMGGSSYEQYF. The rearrangement links TRBV6-5 to TRBJ2-7; either TRBD1 or TRBD2 may supply D (6 bases each). This CDR3 is built from 13 residues. Germline V gene data show CDR1 as MNHEY and CDR2 as SVGAGI. V shed 7 bases and J shed 0 bases, with 10 bases lying between them.

The chain employs TRBV6-1 and TRBJ2-3; possibly TRBD2 for D (6 bases). Germline CDR1 reads MNHNS; CDR2 reads SASEGT. With 7 bases removed from V and 3 bases from J, the gap between germline ends came to 17 bases. The CDR3 length is 15 residues. CDR3 amino acids: CASNYRGLGTDTQYF. As DNA, the CDR3 is TGTGCCAGCAACTACCGGGGGTTAGGAACAGATACGCAGTATTTT.